These T cell receptor beta chains were read from a single sample in a study of cytomegalovirus exposure and HLA in healthy donors. Some clones are missing from TCRdb's copy, which holds only in-frame ones; the method was immunoSEQ multiplex PCR. This table has 150,000 to 200,000 clones, around 80% appearing once. The sequencing input was PBMCs. These receptors were taken from a man between 18 and 35 years old in good health and CMV-seronegative. Each CDR3 is given with its conserved first and last residue. D genes are given only for firm matches. Only some rows state a clone size, as once, few, many or a class for expanded clones.

V: TRBV9; J: TRBJ1-2; D: TRBD1; size: .; DNA: TGTGCCAGCAGCGTAGCAGGGGGCCGCTCGACAGGGGGCTTCTATGGCTACACCTTC; CDR3: CASSVAGGRSTGGFYGYTF
V: TRBV9; J: TRBJ2-2; D: .; size: .; DNA: TGTGCCAGCAGCGTAGGGGGCCGGAACACCGGGGAGCTGTTTTTT; CDR3: CASSVGGRNTGELFF
V: TRBV28; J: TRBJ2-7; D: .; size: .; DNA: TGTGCCAGCAGTTTATCCGGCTACGAGCAGTACTTC; CDR3: CASSLSGYEQYF
V: TRBV6-6; J: TRBJ2-2; D: TRBD1; size: .; DNA: TGTGCCAGCAGTTACCCCGGACAGGGGATCGGGGAGCTGTTTTTT; CDR3: CASSYPGQGIGELFF
V: TRBV11-2; J: TRBJ2-7; D: .; size: .; DNA: TGTGCCAGCAGCCCGGACGGGATCTCCTACGAGCAGTACTTC; CDR3: CASSPDGISYEQYF
V: TRBV19; J: TRBJ2-7; D: TRBD2; size: .; DNA: TGTGCCAGTAGTGTTGCCCTAGCGGGAGGTTCTGGCGAGCAGTACTTC; CDR3: CASSVALAGGSGEQYF
V: TRBV5-1; J: TRBJ2-5; D: TRBD2; size: .; DNA: TGCGCCAGCAGCTTGGTGTCTAGCGGGGAAGAGACCCAGTACTTC; CDR3: CASSLVSSGEETQYF
V: TRBV14; J: TRBJ1-1; D: .; size: once; DNA: TGTGCCAGCGGGCAGGGAGGCGTTATCACTGAAGCTTTCTTT; CDR3: CASGQGGVITEAFF
V: TRBV6-5; J: TRBJ1-1; D: TRBD1; size: .; DNA: TGTGCCAGCACCATGACAGGGGGCCGGACTGAAGCTTTCTTT; CDR3: CASTMTGGRTEAFF
V: TRBV2; J: TRBJ2-7; D: .; size: .; DNA: TGTGCCAGCAGTGAACAGGGGAGCGAGCAGTACTTC; CDR3: CASSEQGSEQYF
V: TRBV13; J: TRBJ2-5; D: .; size: .; DNA: TGTGCCAGCAGCGCAACAAGGGGGGAGACCCAGTACTTC; CDR3: CASSATRGETQYF
V: TRBV4-1; J: TRBJ2-5; D: TRBD2; size: once; DNA: TGCGCCAGCAGCCCGGTTGCGGGGGGGGAGACCCAGTACTTC; CDR3: CASSPVAGGETQYF
V: TRBV5-4; J: TRBJ2-7; D: TRBD1; size: .; DNA: TGTGCCAGCAGCATAGACAGGGTTATCTCCGAGCAGTACTTC; CDR3: CASSIDRVISEQYF
V: TRBV6-4; J: TRBJ2-3; D: TRBD1; size: few; DNA: TGTGCCAGCAGCCCGGGGACAGGGTTTGCAGATACGCAGTATTTT; CDR3: CASSPGTGFADTQYF
V: TRBV5-1; J: TRBJ2-2; D: .; size: .; DNA: TGCGCCAGCAAGAGCAGGGTCGGCGTAGACACCGGGGAGCTGTTTTTT; CDR3: CASKSRVGVDTGELFF
V: TRBV7-3; J: TRBJ2-1; D: TRBD1; size: .; DNA: TGTGCCAGCAGCCCAAACTACCGGGACAGGGATCCCCATGAGCAGTTCTTC; CDR3: CASSPNYRDRDPHEQFF
V: TRBV4-1; J: TRBJ2-2; D: TRBD1; size: .; DNA: TGCGCCAGCAGCGGATCGGGGACAGGGGACACCGGGGAGCTGTTTTTT; CDR3: CASSGSGTGDTGELFF
V: TRBV19; J: TRBJ2-3; D: TRBD2; size: .; DNA: TGTGCCAGTAGTATAGATCGAAGCGCTACTAGCGGGCGAACAGATACGCAGTATTTT; CDR3: CASSIDRSATSGRTDTQYF
V: TRBV28; J: TRBJ1-2; D: .; size: .; DNA: TGTGCCAGCAGTTTAAAACCACGGTTTGGCTACACCTTC; CDR3: CASSLKPRFGYTF
V: TRBV7-2; J: TRBJ2-7; D: TRBD1; size: .; DNA: TGTGCCAGCAGCTTAGTTGCGACAGGGCCCCCCTACGAGCAGTACTTC; CDR3: CASSLVATGPPYEQYF
V: TRBV19; J: TRBJ1-1; D: TRBD1; size: .; DNA: TGTGCCAGTTCGGACAGGGGGACCTCTGAAGCTTTCTTT; CDR3: CASSDRGTSEAFF
V: TRBV27; J: TRBJ2-7; D: .; size: .; DNA: TGTGCCAGCAGCCCATTCCAGGGGACCCCAGTAGGGATCCCCTACGAGCAGTACTTC; CDR3: CASSPFQGTPVGIPYEQYF
V: TRBV4-1; J: TRBJ1-5; D: .; size: few; DNA: TGCGCCAGCAGCCTGCGGGAGGCGAATCAGCCCCAGCATTTT; CDR3: CASSLREANQPQHF
V: TRBV5-4; J: TRBJ1-4; D: .; size: .; DNA: TGTGCCAGCAGCTTGGAAAAGGGGTCGGGTAATGAAAAACTGTTTTTT; CDR3: CASSLEKGSGNEKLFF
V: TRBV27; J: TRBJ1-2; D: TRBD1; size: once; DNA: TGTGCCAGCAGGACAGGGTTAGATGGCTACACCTTC; CDR3: CASRTGLDGYTF
V: TRBV6-1; J: TRBJ2-2; D: .; size: .; DNA: TGTGCCAGCAGCGAACGGGACACCGGGGAGCTGTTTTTT; CDR3: CASSERDTGELFF
V: TRBV27; J: TRBJ2-1; D: TRBD2; size: .; DNA: TGTGCCAGCAAGCATGGACTAGCGGACGGAAATGAGCAGTTCTTC; CDR3: CASKHGLADGNEQFF
V: TRBV4-3; J: TRBJ2-7; D: TRBD1; size: .; DNA: TGCGCCAGCAGCATGGGACAGGGGACCGAGCAGTACTTC; CDR3: CASSMGQGTEQYF
V: TRBV14; J: TRBJ1-5; D: .; size: once; DNA: TGTGCCAGCAGCCCGATCGGCAGGAATCAGCCCCAGCATTTT; CDR3: CASSPIGRNQPQHF
V: TRBV27; J: TRBJ2-7; D: TRBD1; size: .; DNA: TGTGCCAGCAGTCAGGGGGCGAAGGAGCAGTACTTC; CDR3: CASSQGAKEQYF
V: TRBV9; J: TRBJ1-2; D: .; size: .; DNA: TGTGCCAGCAGCGTAGCAGGACTTGGGTCGGGCTACACCTTC; CDR3: CASSVAGLGSGYTF
V: TRBV27; J: TRBJ2-6; D: TRBD1; size: .; DNA: TGTGCCAGCAGTCTCTACCCTGGACAGGGCGCACCTACTGACTCTGGGGCCAACGTCCTGACTTTC; CDR3: CASSLYPGQGAPTDSGANVLTF
V: TRBV28; J: TRBJ1-4; D: .; size: .; DNA: TGTGCCAGCAGTCTCTCCGCGGGTACTAATGAAAAACTGTTTTTT; CDR3: CASSLSAGTNEKLFF
V: TRBV27; J: TRBJ2-3; D: .; size: .; DNA: TGTGCCAGCAGCAGAATTAGCACAGATACGCAGTATTTT; CDR3: CASSRISTDTQYF
V: TRBV4-3; J: TRBJ2-7; D: TRBD1; size: .; DNA: TGCGCCAGCAGCTCACCGACAGGGGGATCCTACGAGCAGTACTTC; CDR3: CASSSPTGGSYEQYF
V: TRBV6-6; J: TRBJ1-3; D: .; size: .; DNA: TGTGCCAGCACATTCCCACTCTCTGGAAACACCATATATTTT; CDR3: CASTFPLSGNTIYF
V: TRBV5-1; J: TRBJ2-7; D: TRBD1; size: .; DNA: TGCGCCAGCGCCAGGACAGGGAGCTCCTACGAGCAGTACTTC; CDR3: CASARTGSSYEQYF
V: TRBV28; J: TRBJ2-1; D: TRBD2; size: .; DNA: TGTGCCAGCAGTTTGACTAGCGTGGAAATACAGTTCTTC; CDR3: CASSLTSVEIQFF
V: TRBV11-2; J: TRBJ2-7; D: .; size: .; DNA: TGTGCCAGCAGCTTAGGCCCAGAAACCTACGAGCAGTACTTC; CDR3: CASSLGPETYEQYF
V: TRBV6-1; J: TRBJ1-3; D: TRBD1; size: .; DNA: TGTGCCAGCAGTCGACAGGGGAACTCTGGAAACACCATATATTTT; CDR3: CASSRQGNSGNTIYF
V: TRBV30; J: TRBJ2-7; D: TRBD1; size: few; DNA: TGTGCCTGGACCCCAGGGGGCACAGACTACGAGCAGTACTTC; CDR3: CAWTPGGTDYEQYF
V: TRBV10-2; J: TRBJ1-1; D: TRBD1; size: .; DNA: TGCGCCAGCAGCCCTTACAGGGGAAGGACTGAAGCTTTCTTT; CDR3: CASSPYRGRTEAFF
V: TRBV11-1; J: TRBJ2-2; D: TRBD1; size: .; DNA: TGTGCCAGCAGCCCAACGACAGGGACCTCGTACACCGGGGAGCTGTTTTTT; CDR3: CASSPTTGTSYTGELFF
V: TRBV6-5; J: TRBJ2-2; D: .; size: .; DNA: TGTGCCAGCAGCTCATCTGGCCGAACCGGGGAGCTGTTTTTT; CDR3: CASSSSGRTGELFF
V: TRBV25-1; J: TRBJ2-3; D: .; size: .; DNA: TGTGCCAGCAGCCAAGGCGGCTCCACAGATACGCAGTATTTT; CDR3: CASSQGGSTDTQYF
V: TRBV7-9; J: TRBJ2-5; D: TRBD2; size: .; DNA: TGTGCCAGCAGCCACGGGAGGGAGACCCAGTACTTC; CDR3: CASSHGRETQYF
V: TRBV7-9; J: TRBJ2-3; D: TRBD2; size: .; DNA: TGTGCCAGCAGCTTAGCGCCGGGGCGGGGGGCCGGTACGCAGTATTTT; CDR3: CASSLAPGRGAGTQYF
V: TRBV7-9; J: TRBJ2-3; D: .; size: .; DNA: TGTGCCAGCACCGAAGCGGCAGGCACAGATACGCAGTATTTT; CDR3: CASTEAAGTDTQYF
V: TRBV18; J: TRBJ2-2; D: TRBD2; size: .; DNA: TGTGCCAGCTCATCTCTAGCGGGAGTGAACACCGGGGAGCTGTTTTTT; CDR3: CASSSLAGVNTGELFF
V: TRBV5-1; J: TRBJ2-3; D: TRBD1; size: .; DNA: TGCGCCAGCAGCTTGGTTGGACAGGGAGTGGTGGGCGATACGCAGTATTTT; CDR3: CASSLVGQGVVGDTQYF
V: TRBV11-3; J: TRBJ2-7; D: TRBD1; size: .; DNA: TGTGCCAGCAGCTCCAAAAGGGGGCCCCCCTCCTACGAGCAGTACTTC; CDR3: CASSSKRGPPSYEQYF
V: TRBV5-4; J: TRBJ1-2; D: .; size: .; DNA: TGTGCCAGCAGCCAATCGCTACAGGGACGTGGCTACACCTTC; CDR3: CASSQSLQGRGYTF